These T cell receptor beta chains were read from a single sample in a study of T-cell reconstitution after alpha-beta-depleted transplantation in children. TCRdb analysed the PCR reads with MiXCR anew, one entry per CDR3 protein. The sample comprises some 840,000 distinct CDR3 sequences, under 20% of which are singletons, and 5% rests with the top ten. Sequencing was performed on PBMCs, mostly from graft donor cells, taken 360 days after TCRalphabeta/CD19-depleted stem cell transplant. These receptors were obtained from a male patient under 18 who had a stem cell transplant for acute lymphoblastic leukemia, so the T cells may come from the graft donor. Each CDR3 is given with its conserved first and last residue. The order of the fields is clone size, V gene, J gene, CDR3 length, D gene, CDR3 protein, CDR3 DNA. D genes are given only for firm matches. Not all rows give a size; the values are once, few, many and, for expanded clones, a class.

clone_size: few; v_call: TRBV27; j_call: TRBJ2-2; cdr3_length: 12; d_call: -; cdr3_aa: CAVLLRPGELFF; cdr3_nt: TGTGCCGTTCTTCTTCGGCCTGGGGAGCTGTTTTTT
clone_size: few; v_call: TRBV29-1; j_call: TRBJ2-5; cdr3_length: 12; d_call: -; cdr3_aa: CSGDGALGTQYF; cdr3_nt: TGCAGCGGGGACGGGGCATTGGGGACCCAGTACTTC
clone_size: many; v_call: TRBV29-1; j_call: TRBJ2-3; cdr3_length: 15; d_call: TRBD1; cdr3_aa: CSVLRGTGGTDTQYF; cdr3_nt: TGCAGCGTCTTGAGGGGGACAGGCGGCACAGATACGCAGTATTTT
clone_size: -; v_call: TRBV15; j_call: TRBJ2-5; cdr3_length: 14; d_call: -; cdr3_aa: CATSMGNWRETQYF; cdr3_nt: TGTGCCACCAGTATGGGGAATTGGCGGGAGACCCAGTACTTC
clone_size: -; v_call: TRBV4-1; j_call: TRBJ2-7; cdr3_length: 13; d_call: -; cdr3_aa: CASSQLESYEQYF; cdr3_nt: TGCGCCAGCAGCCAACTGGAGTCCTACGAGCAGTACTTC
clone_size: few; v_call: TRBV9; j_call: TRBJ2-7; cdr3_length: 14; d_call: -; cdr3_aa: CASSPRVFSYEQYF; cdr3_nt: TGTGCCAGCAGCCCCCGGGTCTTCTCCTACGAGCAGTACTTC
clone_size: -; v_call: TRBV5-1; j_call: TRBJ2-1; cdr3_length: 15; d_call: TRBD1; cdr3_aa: CASSFEGARSVEQFF; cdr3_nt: TGCGCCAGCAGCTTCGAGGGGGCCAGGTCGGTTGAGCAGTTCTTC
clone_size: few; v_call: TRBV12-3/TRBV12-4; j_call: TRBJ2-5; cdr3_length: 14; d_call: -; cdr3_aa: CASSFGTYEGTQYF; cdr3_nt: TGTGCCAGCAGTTTCGGGACTTACGAGGGGACCCAGTACTTC
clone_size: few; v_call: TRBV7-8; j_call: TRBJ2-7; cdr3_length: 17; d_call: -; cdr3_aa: CASSLGGTGVISYEQYF; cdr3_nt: TGTGCCAGCAGCTTAGGAGGTACGGGAGTGATCTCCTACGAGCAGTACTTC
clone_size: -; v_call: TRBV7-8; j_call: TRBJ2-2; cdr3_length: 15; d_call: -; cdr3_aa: CASSFKERGTGELFF; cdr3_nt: TGTGCCAGCAGCTTCAAAGAAAGGGGTACCGGGGAGCTGTTTTTT
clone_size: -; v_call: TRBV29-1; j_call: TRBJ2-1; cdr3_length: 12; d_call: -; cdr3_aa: CSVEATRGEQFF; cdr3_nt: TGCAGCGTTGAGGCGACTAGAGGTGAGCAGTTCTTC
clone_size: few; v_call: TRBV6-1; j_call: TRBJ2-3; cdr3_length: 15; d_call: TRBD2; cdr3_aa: CASSNLAGARDTQYF; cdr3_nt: TGTGCCAGCAGCAACCTAGCGGGAGCAAGAGATACGCAGTATTTT
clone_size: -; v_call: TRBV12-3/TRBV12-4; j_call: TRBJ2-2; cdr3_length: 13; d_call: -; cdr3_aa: CASSFWGSGELFF; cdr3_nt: TGTGCCAGCAGTTTTTGGGGTTCCGGGGAGCTGTTTTTT
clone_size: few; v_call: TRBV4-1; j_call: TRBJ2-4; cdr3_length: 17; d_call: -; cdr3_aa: CASSQEPPGPPGNIQYF; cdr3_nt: TGCGCCAGCAGCCAAGAACCTCCGGGACCTCCGGGAAACATTCAGTACTTC
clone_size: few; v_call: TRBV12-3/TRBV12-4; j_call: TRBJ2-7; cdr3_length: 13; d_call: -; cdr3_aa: CASRAESSYEQYF; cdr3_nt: TGTGCCAGCAGGGCGGAGTCCTCCTACGAGCAGTACTTC
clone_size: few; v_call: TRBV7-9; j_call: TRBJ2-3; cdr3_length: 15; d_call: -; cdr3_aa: CASSPRTWRTDTQYF; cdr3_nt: TGTGCCAGCAGCCCACGGACATGGCGCACAGATACGCAGTATTTT
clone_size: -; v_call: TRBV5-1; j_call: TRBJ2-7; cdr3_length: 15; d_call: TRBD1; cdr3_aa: CASSLVQGAISEQYF; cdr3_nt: TGCGCCAGCAGCTTGGTACAGGGGGCGATCAGCGAGCAGTACTTC
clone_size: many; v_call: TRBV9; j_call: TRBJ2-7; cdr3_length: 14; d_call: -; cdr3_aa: CASSVGTSPYEQYF; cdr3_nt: TGTGCCAGCAGCGTAGGGACTTCACCCTACGAGCAGTACTTC
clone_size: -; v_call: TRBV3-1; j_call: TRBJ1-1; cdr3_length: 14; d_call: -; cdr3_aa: CASSQQFVRTEAFF; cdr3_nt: TGTGCCAGCAGCCAACAGTTTGTGAGGACTGAAGCTTTCTTT
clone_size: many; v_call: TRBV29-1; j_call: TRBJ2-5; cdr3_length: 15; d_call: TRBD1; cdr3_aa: CSGIFSDRGAETQYF; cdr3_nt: TGCAGTGGTATTTTCTCGGACAGGGGAGCAGAGACCCAGTACTTC
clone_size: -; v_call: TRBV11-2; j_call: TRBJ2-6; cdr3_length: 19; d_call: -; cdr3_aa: CASSLVRLQDHPGANVLTF; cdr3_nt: TGTGCCAGCAGCTTAGTTCGTTTGCAGGACCACCCTGGGGCCAACGTCCTGACTTTC
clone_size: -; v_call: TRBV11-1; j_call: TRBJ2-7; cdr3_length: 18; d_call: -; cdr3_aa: CASSLIIRVRTTPYEQYF; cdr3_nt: TGTGCCAGCAGCCTTATAATCAGGGTTAGGACTACCCCCTACGAGCAGTACTTC
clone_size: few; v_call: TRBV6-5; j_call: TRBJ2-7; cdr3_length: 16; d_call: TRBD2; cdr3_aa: CASSPRPGTTSYEQYF; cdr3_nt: TGTGCCAGCAGTCCGAGACCGGGGACTACCTCCTACGAGCAGTACTTC
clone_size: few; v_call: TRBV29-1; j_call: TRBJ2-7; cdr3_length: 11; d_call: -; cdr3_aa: CSVEKGYGQYF; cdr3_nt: TGCAGCGTTGAAAAGGGTTACGGGCAGTACTTC
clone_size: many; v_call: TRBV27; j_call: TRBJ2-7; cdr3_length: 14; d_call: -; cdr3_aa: CASSFGTSSYEQYF; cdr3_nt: TGTGCCAGCAGTTTCGGTACTAGCTCCTACGAGCAGTACTTC
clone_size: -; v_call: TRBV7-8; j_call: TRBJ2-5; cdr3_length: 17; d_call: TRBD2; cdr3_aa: CASVTSGRFSAGETQYF; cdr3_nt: TGTGCCAGCGTAACTAGCGGGAGGTTTTCTGCGGGAGAGACCCAGTACTTC
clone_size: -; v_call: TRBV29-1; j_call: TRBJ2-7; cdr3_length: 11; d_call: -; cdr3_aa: CSASVNYEQYF; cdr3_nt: TGCAGCGCGAGTGTCAACTACGAGCAGTACTTC
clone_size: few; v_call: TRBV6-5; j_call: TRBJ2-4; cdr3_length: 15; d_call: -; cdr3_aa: CASGDSTWAKNIQYF; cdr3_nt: TGTGCCAGCGGAGACTCGACTTGGGCCAAAAACATTCAGTACTTC
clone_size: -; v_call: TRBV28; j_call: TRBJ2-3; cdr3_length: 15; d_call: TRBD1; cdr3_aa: CASSPGQTTTDTQYF; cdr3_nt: TGTGCCAGCAGCCCGGGACAGACTACCACAGATACGCAGTATTTT
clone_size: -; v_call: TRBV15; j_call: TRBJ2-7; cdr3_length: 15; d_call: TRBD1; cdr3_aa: CATSRDRDRGYEQYF; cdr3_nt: TGTGCCACCAGCAGAGATCGCGACAGGGGGTACGAGCAGTACTTC
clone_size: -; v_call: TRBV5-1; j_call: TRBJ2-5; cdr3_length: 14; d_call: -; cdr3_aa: CASSSAGIQETQYF; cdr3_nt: TGCGCCAGCAGCTCGGCAGGGATCCAAGAGACCCAGTACTTC
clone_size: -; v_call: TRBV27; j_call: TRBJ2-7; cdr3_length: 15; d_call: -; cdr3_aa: CASSPSWVLGDEQDF; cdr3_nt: TGTGCCAGCAGTCCCTCGTGGGTACTCGGCGACGAGCAGGACTTC
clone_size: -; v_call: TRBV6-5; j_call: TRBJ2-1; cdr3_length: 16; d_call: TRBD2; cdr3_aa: CASSYELAGVGNEQFF; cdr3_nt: TGTGCCAGCAGTTATGAACTAGCGGGAGTTGGTAATGAGCAGTTCTTC
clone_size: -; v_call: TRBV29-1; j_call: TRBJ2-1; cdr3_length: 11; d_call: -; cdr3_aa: CSVAMVDEQFF; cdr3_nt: TGCAGCGTTGCCATGGTTGATGAGCAGTTCTTC
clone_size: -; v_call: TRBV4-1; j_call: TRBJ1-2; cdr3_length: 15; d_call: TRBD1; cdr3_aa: CASSRGQPRENGYTF; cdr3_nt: TGCGCCAGCAGCCGGGGACAGCCCCGCGAGAATGGCTACACCTTC
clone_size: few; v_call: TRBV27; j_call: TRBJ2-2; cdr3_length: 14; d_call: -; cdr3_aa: CASRPAGSTGELFF; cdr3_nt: TGTGCCAGCAGGCCCGCGGGATCCACCGGGGAGCTGTTTTTT
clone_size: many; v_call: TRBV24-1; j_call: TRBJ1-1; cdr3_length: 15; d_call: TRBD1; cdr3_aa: CATSDLKDRGTEAFF; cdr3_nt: TGTGCCACCAGTGATTTGAAGGACAGGGGCACTGAAGCTTTCTTT
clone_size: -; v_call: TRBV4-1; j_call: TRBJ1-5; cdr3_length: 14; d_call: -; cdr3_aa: CASSQEPSAQPQHF; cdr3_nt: TGCGCCAGCAGCCAAGAACCCTCTGCTCAGCCCCAGCATTTT
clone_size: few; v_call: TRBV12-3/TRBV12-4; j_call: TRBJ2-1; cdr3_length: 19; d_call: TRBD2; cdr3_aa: CASSLVWTSGAQPYNEQFF; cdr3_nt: TGTGCCAGCAGTTTAGTTTGGACTAGCGGGGCACAGCCTTACAATGAGCAGTTCTTC
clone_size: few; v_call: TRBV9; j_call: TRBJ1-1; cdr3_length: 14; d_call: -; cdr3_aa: CASKGGPPNTEAFF; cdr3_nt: TGTGCCAGCAAGGGAGGACCTCCGAACACTGAAGCTTTCTTT
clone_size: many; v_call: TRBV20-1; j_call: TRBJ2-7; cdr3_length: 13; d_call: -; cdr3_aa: CSARAGAGDEQYF; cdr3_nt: TGCAGTGCTAGAGCGGGAGCCGGGGACGAGCAGTACTTC
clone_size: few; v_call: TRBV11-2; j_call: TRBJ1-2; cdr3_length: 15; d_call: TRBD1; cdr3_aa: CASSRPGTGRIGYTF; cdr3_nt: TGTGCCAGCAGCCGCCCCGGGACAGGGCGTATTGGCTACACCTTC
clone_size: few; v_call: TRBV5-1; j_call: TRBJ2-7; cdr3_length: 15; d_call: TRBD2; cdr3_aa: CASSLTTSGMGEQYF; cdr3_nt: TGCGCCAGCAGCTTAACGACTAGCGGGATGGGTGAGCAGTACTTC
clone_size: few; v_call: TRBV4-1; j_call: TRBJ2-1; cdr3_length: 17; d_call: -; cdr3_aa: CASSQGASGWGYNEQFF; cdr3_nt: TGCGCCAGCAGCCAAGGAGCGAGCGGGTGGGGTTACAATGAGCAGTTCTTC